Shown below are 5 T cell receptor beta chains from a single sample sequenced in a study of CD8 T cells in ankylosing spondylitis. Findings of the study overall: Ankylosing spondylitis blood appeared to be characterized by a TCR beta motif of eight or nine highly homologous variants.

What these receptors recognize is not known. TCRdb re-derived calls from the 5' RACE reads in MiXCR, one entry per CDR3 protein. The sample lists about 540,000 distinct CDR3 sequences, about 13% occurring once. Sequenced sample: blood, either unsorted or a sorted T cell fraction (not recorded which). These receptors were taken from a male donor with ankylosing spondylitis.

This clonotype was seen only once. The chain joins TRBV10-2 to TRBJ1-5; the D is unclear. CDR3 length: 13 amino acids. From germline, CDR1 is WSHSY and CDR2 SAAADI. Trimming pared 7 bases from V and 4 bases from J, leaving 11 bases between. The CDR3 reads CASTGVVNQPQHF. CDR3 nucleotide sequence: TGCGCCAGCACCGGGGTCGTTAATCAGCCCCAGCATTTT.

This clonotype was observed many times. The gene calls are TRBV10-2 and TRBJ2-7; TRBD2 is a possible D gene (6 bases). The V gene lost 8 bases and the J gene lost 2 bases, with 16 bases spanning the gap. In germline, CDR1 is WSHSY, CDR2 SAAADI. The CDR3 is 14 amino acids. The DNA for the CDR3 is TGCGCCAGCCGCATGGGACTGACGACCTACGAGCAGTACTTC. This encodes CASRMGLTTYEQYF.

This clonotype was counted between two and nine times. The chain employs TRBV7-2 and TRBJ2-3, with TRBD2 identical over 7 bases. J gave up 2 bases and V 4 bases, and 3 bases lay outside the gene matches. This CDR3 spans 14 amino acids. CDR1 is SGHTA and CDR2 is FQGNSA in the germline V gene. CDR3 bases: TGTGCCAGCAGCTACCTAGCGGCCACAGATACGCAGTATTTT. The encoded protein is CASSYLAATDTQYF.

The genes are TRBV15 and TRBJ1-4; tentative D call: TRBD1 (6 bases). Trimming pared 5 bases from V and 7 bases from J, leaving 11 bases between. CDR1 and CDR2 from the germline V gene are LNHNV and YYDKDF (reference sequence). The CDR3 sequence is 13 residues long. CDR3 sequence: CATSARDTEKLFF. For the CDR3, the DNA is TGTGCCACCAGCGCCCGGGACACTGAAAAACTGTTTTTT. The full variable domain, its missing parts supplied by reference TRBV15 and TRBJ1-4, is DAMVIQNPRYQVTQFGKPVTLSCSQTLNHNVMYWYQQKSSQAPKLLFHYYDKDFNNEADTPDNFQSRRPNTSFCFLDIRSPGLGDTAMYLCATSARDTEKLFFGSGTQLSVL.

This clonotype was detected a few times. The chain carries TRBV7-9 and TRBJ1-2; D gene unclear. CDR3 length: 14 amino acids. V was clipped by 5 bases and J by 0 bases, with 10 bases between them. Germline assignment: CDR1 SEHNR and CDR2 FQNEAQ (reference sequence). The CDR3 loop reads CASSADGANYGYTF. The DNA of the CDR3 is TGTGCCAGCAGCGCGGACGGAGCTAACTATGGCTACACCTTC.